Listed below are T cell receptor beta chains from one sample, sequenced in a study of OX40 agonist ivuxolimab in advanced cancers. The method was immunoSEQ multiplex PCR; TCRdb's version includes in-frame clones alone and lacks a portion of them. The profile shows around 20,000 clones, 65% to 90% of them singletons. Here the sequenced sample was CD4+ or CD8+ T cells sorted from blood, taken in a trial of the OX40 agonist ivuxolimab. The receptors were gathered from an adult with an advanced solid tumor such as melanoma, head and neck, liver or kidney cancer. CDR3s include the opening cysteine and the closing phenylalanine or tryptophan. D genes are given only for firm matches. Rows give clone size only sometimes, using once, few, many, or a class for an expanded clone.

D gene: TRBD2; V gene: TRBV15; J gene: TRBJ2-3; clone size: NA; CDR3 protein: CATSQRENENTQYF; CDR3 DNA: TGTGCCACCAGCCAGCGGGAGAACGAGAATACGCAGTATTTT
D gene: TRBD2; V gene: TRBV7-2; J gene: TRBJ2-1; clone size: NA; CDR3 protein: CASSLREGNEQFF; CDR3 DNA: TGTGCCAGCAGCTTGCGGGAGGGTAATGAGCAGTTCTTC
D gene: NA; V gene: TRBV6-6; J gene: TRBJ1-2; clone size: once; CDR3 protein: CASSYQLLRTSDDTF; CDR3 DNA: TGTGCCAGCAGTTACCAACTCCTCCGCACATCGGACGACACCTTC
D gene: TRBD1; V gene: TRBV11-2; J gene: TRBJ1-6; clone size: NA; CDR3 protein: CASTMIRGGQGYSPLHF; CDR3 DNA: TGTGCCAGCACCATGATCCGAGGGGGACAGGGTTATTCACCCCTCCACTTT
D gene: TRBD1; V gene: TRBV19; J gene: TRBJ1-2; clone size: once; CDR3 protein: CATRDSGYGYTF; CDR3 DNA: TGTGCCACCCGGGACAGCGGGTATGGCTACACCTTC
D gene: NA; V gene: TRBV6-5; J gene: TRBJ2-3; clone size: NA; CDR3 protein: CASSYSTSRSDTQYF; CDR3 DNA: TGTGCCAGCAGTTATTCCACTAGCCGATCAGATACGCAGTATTTT
D gene: NA; V gene: TRBV27; J gene: TRBJ2-1; clone size: NA; CDR3 protein: CASSYIRRNEQFF; CDR3 DNA: TGTGCCAGCAGTTATATCAGGAGGAATGAGCAGTTCTTC
D gene: TRBD2; V gene: TRBV10-3; J gene: TRBJ2-5; clone size: NA; CDR3 protein: CAISESPSGGFQETQYF; CDR3 DNA: TGTGCCATCAGTGAGTCGCCTAGCGGGGGGTTCCAAGAGACCCAGTACTTC
D gene: NA; V gene: TRBV19; J gene: TRBJ1-5; clone size: NA; CDR3 protein: CASSIAPGSRQPQHF; CDR3 DNA: TGTGCCAGTAGTATAGCCCCGGGCAGTCGGCAGCCCCAGCATTTT
D gene: TRBD2; V gene: TRBV29-1; J gene: TRBJ2-3; clone size: few; CDR3 protein: CSVRRGGITDTQYF; CDR3 DNA: TGCAGCGTGAGACGGGGGGGTATCACAGATACGCAGTATTTT
D gene: NA; V gene: TRBV2; J gene: TRBJ1-1; clone size: NA; CDR3 protein: CASRDWGRGNTEAFF; CDR3 DNA: TGTGCCAGCAGGGATTGGGGTCGGGGTAACACTGAAGCTTTCTTT
D gene: NA; V gene: TRBV11-3; J gene: TRBJ2-1; clone size: NA; CDR3 protein: CASSFSTGEQFF; CDR3 DNA: TGTGCCAGCAGCTTTAGTACGGGTGAGCAGTTCTTC
D gene: NA; V gene: TRBV7-9; J gene: TRBJ2-1; clone size: NA; CDR3 protein: CASSSPKNEQFF; CDR3 DNA: TGTGCCAGCAGCTCTCCGAAAAATGAGCAGTTCTTC
D gene: NA; V gene: TRBV30; J gene: TRBJ2-2; clone size: few; CDR3 protein: CARGPAGLNTGELFF; CDR3 DNA: TGTGCCCGCGGACCCGCGGGGCTGAACACCGGGGAGCTGTTTTTT
D gene: NA; V gene: TRBV6-5; J gene: TRBJ2-7; clone size: NA; CDR3 protein: CASSPHRGFTYEQYF; CDR3 DNA: TGTGCCAGCAGTCCACACCGGGGTTTTACCTACGAGCAGTACTTC
D gene: TRBD2; V gene: TRBV19; J gene: TRBJ2-2; clone size: NA; CDR3 protein: CAIRTSGTAGTGELFF; CDR3 DNA: TGTGCCATCAGGACTAGCGGGACCGCGGGGACCGGGGAGCTGTTTTTT
D gene: NA; V gene: TRBV11-2; J gene: TRBJ1-6; clone size: NA; CDR3 protein: CASSPMGGGRSPLHF; CDR3 DNA: TGTGCCAGCAGCCCCATGGGTGGGGGGCGTTCACCCCTCCACTTT
D gene: NA; V gene: TRBV7-9; J gene: TRBJ2-2; clone size: NA; CDR3 protein: CASNEGRGGISGELFF; CDR3 DNA: TGTGCCAGCAACGAAGGAAGGGGGGGAATTTCCGGGGAGCTGTTTTTT
D gene: NA; V gene: TRBV6-1; J gene: TRBJ2-3; clone size: NA; CDR3 protein: CASSGELGDTQYF; CDR3 DNA: TGTGCCAGCAGTGGGGAGCTAGGGGATACGCAGTATTTT
D gene: NA; V gene: TRBV11-2; J gene: TRBJ2-1; clone size: NA; CDR3 protein: CASSSLRTEGQEQFF; CDR3 DNA: TGTGCCAGCAGCTCCCTCCGGACAGAGGGCCAGGAGCAGTTCTTC
D gene: NA; V gene: TRBV28; J gene: TRBJ2-7; clone size: NA; CDR3 protein: CASSLGKRASSYEQYF; CDR3 DNA: TGTGCCAGCAGTTTGGGGAAGCGGGCCAGCTCCTACGAGCAGTACTTC
D gene: NA; V gene: TRBV2; J gene: TRBJ1-5; clone size: few; CDR3 protein: CASNGNSNQPQHF; CDR3 DNA: TGTGCCAGCAACGGGAATAGCAATCAGCCCCAGCATTTT
D gene: TRBD2; V gene: TRBV5-1; J gene: TRBJ2-1; clone size: few; CDR3 protein: CASSLGHLAGGNEQFF; CDR3 DNA: TGCGCCAGCAGCTTGGGTCATCTAGCGGGAGGGAATGAGCAGTTCTTC
D gene: TRBD2; V gene: TRBV5-8; J gene: TRBJ2-4; clone size: NA; CDR3 protein: CASTLAGINIQYF; CDR3 DNA: TGTGCCAGCACCCTAGCGGGGATTAACATTCAGTACTTC
D gene: NA; V gene: TRBV18; J gene: TRBJ2-1; clone size: NA; CDR3 protein: CASSPQGNEQFF; CDR3 DNA: TGTGCCAGCTCACCACAGGGGAATGAGCAGTTCTTC
D gene: NA; V gene: TRBV5-1; J gene: TRBJ2-1; clone size: NA; CDR3 protein: CASSLASGLNEQFF; CDR3 DNA: TGCGCCAGCAGCTTGGCCTCAGGCCTCAATGAGCAGTTCTTC
D gene: TRBD2; V gene: TRBV5-1; J gene: TRBJ2-3; clone size: NA; CDR3 protein: CASSFGGGKSTDTQYF; CDR3 DNA: TGCGCCAGCAGCTTCGGGGGGGGCAAGAGCACAGATACGCAGTATTTT
D gene: NA; V gene: TRBV18; J gene: TRBJ1-1; clone size: NA; CDR3 protein: CASSPPGGSDTEAFF; CDR3 DNA: TGTGCCAGCTCACCACCGGGGGGGTCGGACACTGAAGCTTTCTTT
D gene: NA; V gene: TRBV5-5; J gene: TRBJ1-2; clone size: NA; CDR3 protein: CASSPSAGNYGYTF; CDR3 DNA: TGTGCCAGCAGCCCCTCGGCAGGAAACTATGGCTACACCTTC
D gene: TRBD2; V gene: TRBV19; J gene: TRBJ2-7; clone size: NA; CDR3 protein: CASSRASGDYEQYF; CDR3 DNA: TGTGCCAGTAGTAGGGCTAGCGGGGACTACGAGCAGTACTTC
D gene: TRBD1; V gene: TRBV27; J gene: TRBJ2-7; clone size: NA; CDR3 protein: CANPGQGADEQYF; CDR3 DNA: TGTGCCAACCCGGGACAGGGGGCCGACGAGCAGTACTTC
D gene: TRBD2; V gene: TRBV28; J gene: TRBJ2-3; clone size: few; CDR3 protein: CASSSLAGARDTQYF; CDR3 DNA: TGTGCCAGCAGCAGTCTAGCGGGGGCCCGAGATACGCAGTATTTT
D gene: TRBD2; V gene: TRBV2; J gene: TRBJ2-3; clone size: once; CDR3 protein: CASNQRGADTQYF; CDR3 DNA: TGTGCCAGCAACCAGCGGGGGGCGGATACGCAGTATTTT
D gene: NA; V gene: TRBV5-1; J gene: TRBJ2-7; clone size: NA; CDR3 protein: CASSLLGRVTSYEQYF; CDR3 DNA: TGCGCCAGCAGCTTGTTAGGCAGAGTAACATCCTACGAGCAGTACTTC
D gene: NA; V gene: TRBV10-3; J gene: TRBJ2-3; clone size: NA; CDR3 protein: CAISDPIGLRSVGTQYF; CDR3 DNA: TGTGCCATCAGTGACCCCATAGGACTACGCTCGGTCGGCACGCAGTATTTT
D gene: NA; V gene: TRBV5-6; J gene: TRBJ2-7; clone size: NA; CDR3 protein: CASSPRVDRTYEQYF; CDR3 DNA: TGTGCCAGCAGCCCTAGGGTGGACAGAACCTACGAGCAGTACTTC
D gene: TRBD1; V gene: TRBV30; J gene: TRBJ2-4; clone size: NA; CDR3 protein: CAWREGQGAGIQAKNIQYF; CDR3 DNA: TGTGCCTGGAGAGAGGGACAGGGGGCTGGAATCCAAGCCAAAAACATTCAGTACTTC
D gene: NA; V gene: TRBV19; J gene: TRBJ1-2; clone size: NA; CDR3 protein: CASSPYPGPARYGYTF; CDR3 DNA: TGTGCCAGTAGTCCCTACCCCGGGCCAGCCCGCTATGGCTACACCTTC
D gene: NA; V gene: TRBV7-3; J gene: TRBJ2-5; clone size: NA; CDR3 protein: CASSPTGLQETQYF; CDR3 DNA: TGTGCCAGCAGCCCTACAGGGCTTCAAGAGACCCAGTACTTC
D gene: TRBD1; V gene: TRBV5-4; J gene: TRBJ1-2; clone size: NA; CDR3 protein: CASSLNRGYGYTF; CDR3 DNA: TGTGCCAGCAGCTTGAACAGGGGCTATGGCTACACCTTC
D gene: TRBD1; V gene: TRBV15; J gene: TRBJ2-5; clone size: once; CDR3 protein: CATSRGAWQGADETQYF; CDR3 DNA: TGTGCCACCAGCAGGGGGGCTTGGCAGGGGGCCGACGAGACCCAGTACTTC
D gene: NA; V gene: TRBV7-8; J gene: TRBJ1-2; clone size: NA; CDR3 protein: CASSLGQGWSYTF; CDR3 DNA: TGTGCCAGCAGCTTAGGCCAGGGATGGAGCTACACCTTC
D gene: NA; V gene: TRBV28; J gene: TRBJ2-7; clone size: NA; CDR3 protein: CASSSYRGSSGFSYEQYF; CDR3 DNA: TGTGCCAGCAGTTCGTACAGGGGTTCTAGCGGGTTCTCCTACGAGCAGTACTTC
D gene: TRBD2; V gene: TRBV4-1; J gene: TRBJ2-5; clone size: NA; CDR3 protein: CASSRYIVTGGPGERETQYF; CDR3 DNA: TGCGCCAGCAGCCGCTATATCGTAACGGGAGGGCCTGGGGAGCGGGAGACCCAGTACTTC
D gene: NA; V gene: TRBV10-2; J gene: TRBJ2-7; clone size: once; CDR3 protein: CASSDSHYEQYF; CDR3 DNA: TGCGCCAGCAGTGACAGTCACTACGAGCAGTACTTC
D gene: NA; V gene: TRBV18; J gene: TRBJ1-2; clone size: NA; CDR3 protein: CASLKEPTGLYGYTF; CDR3 DNA: TGTGCCAGCTTAAAGGAACCGACCGGACTTTATGGCTACACCTTC
D gene: NA; V gene: TRBV9; J gene: TRBJ1-5; clone size: NA; CDR3 protein: CASSEGHYSNQPQHF; CDR3 DNA: TGTGCCAGCAGCGAGGGACACTATAGCAATCAGCCCCAGCATTTT
D gene: NA; V gene: TRBV2; J gene: TRBJ1-1; clone size: few; CDR3 protein: CASSEPSLAFF; CDR3 DNA: TGTGCCAGCAGTGAACCAAGCTTGGCTTTCTTT
D gene: NA; V gene: TRBV5-4; J gene: TRBJ1-1; clone size: NA; CDR3 protein: CASSLGGGTEAFF; CDR3 DNA: TGTGCCAGCAGCTTAGGGGGTGGCACTGAAGCTTTCTTT
D gene: NA; V gene: TRBV5-1; J gene: TRBJ1-5; clone size: NA; CDR3 protein: CASSLEAGNQPQHF; CDR3 DNA: TGCGCCAGCAGCTTGGAGGCAGGCAATCAGCCCCAGCATTTT
D gene: NA; V gene: TRBV4-1; J gene: TRBJ2-3; clone size: NA; CDR3 protein: CASRPDPRADTQYF; CDR3 DNA: TGCGCCAGCAGACCTGACCCCCGGGCAGATACGCAGTATTTT
D gene: TRBD1; V gene: TRBV7-2; J gene: TRBJ2-1; clone size: NA; CDR3 protein: CASSWDRGVYNEQFF; CDR3 DNA: TGTGCCAGCAGCTGGGACAGGGGCGTCTACAATGAGCAGTTCTTC
D gene: TRBD1; V gene: TRBV6-5; J gene: TRBJ2-2; clone size: NA; CDR3 protein: CASSYLGGAGELFF; CDR3 DNA: TGTGCCAGCAGCTATCTAGGGGGCGCCGGGGAGCTGTTTTTT
D gene: TRBD1; V gene: TRBV7-2; J gene: TRBJ1-2; clone size: once; CDR3 protein: CASSLVGEGQGRWGYGYTF; CDR3 DNA: TGTGCCAGCAGCTTAGTAGGGGAAGGACAGGGGCGCTGGGGCTATGGCTACACCTTC
D gene: NA; V gene: TRBV2; J gene: TRBJ2-7; clone size: once; CDR3 protein: CASSDAWVLVYEQYF; CDR3 DNA: TGTGCCAGCAGCGACGCCTGGGTCCTCGTCTACGAGCAGTACTTC